In its sample, the clone carrying this T cell receptor beta chain was seen many times. Its antigen is unidentified. The entry originates in a study of metastatic and nonmetastatic thyroid tumors. Overall study: Repertoires from malignant and benign thyroid patients were compared across blood and tumor or nodule tissue.

Through MiXCR, TCRdb re-clonotyped the PCR reads. The sample holds 40,000 or so clones, 20% to 30% seen once. Every patient underwent thyroid surgery untreated. Whole-study results and caveats: Malignant tumors reportedly showed significantly higher TCR beta diversity than benign nodules in both blood and tumor.

The CDR3 covers 14 residues. Trimming pared 3 bases from V and 6 bases from J, leaving 15 bases between. Germline CDR1 and CDR2: SQVTM and ANQGSEA. Sequencing input: blood. V and J are TRBV29-1 and TRBJ2-1; D is ambiguous. The receptor comes from a female donor with papillary thyroid cancer or a benign thyroid nodule (not recorded which). Some clones in this sample may be carry-over from other donors' samples. CDR3 sequence: CSVEWTPRPNEQFF. The CDR3 DNA reads as TGCAGCGTTGAGTGGACCCCCCGTCCCAATGAGCAGTTCTTC.